This T cell receptor beta chain was captured by sequencing in a study of T cell responses to AZD1222 COVID-19 vaccine. A word on this clone: Antigen unknown. The junction and the germline gene differ at one end; a read error may be behind it.

Study outcomes and limitations: Vaccine-associated CD4 TCRs spanned spike, dominant at 160-218 and 743-854. All repertoire sampling was performed exclusively after the peak T cell response.

Per germline, CDR1 MNHEY and CDR2 SVGAGI. CDR3 length: 13 residues. Clones were read by immunoSEQ multiplex PCR, and TCRdb kept only the in-frame ones, dropping some. The sample yields some 66,000 clones, 80% to 90% seen once. The receptor's source is an adult who received the AZD1222 COVID-19 vaccine. The rearrangement links TRBV6-5 to TRBJ1-1; 10 nucleotides match TRBD1. The sample consisted of peripheral blood, taken 28 days after the second AZD1222 dose. CDR3 sequence (DNA): TGCGCCGTTTGCGGGACAGGGGACACTGAAGCTTTCTTT. Translation: CAVCGTGDTEAFF.